Listed here are 32 T cell receptor beta chains from one sample, sequenced in a study of cytomegalovirus exposure and HLA in healthy donors. PCR used 60 Vbeta primers and 13 Jbeta primers. Assay used: immunoSEQ multiplex PCR; TCRdb lists only in-frame clones, some missing. The sample yields some 150,000 clones, 80% seen once. What was sequenced was PBMCs. The source of these receptors is a man aged 18 to 30 in good health and CMV-seropositive.

Regarding this clone: This sample includes further DNA sequences coding for the same CDR3. The gene calls are TRBV6-5 and TRBJ2-5; 11 bases line up with TRBD2. CDR3 length: 16 residues. Germline CDR1 and CDR2: MNHEY and SVGAGI. V dropped 2 bases and J dropped 2; count of bases not matched to a gene: 4. The CDR3 loop is CASSYPTSGGQETQYF. CDR3 nucleotide sequence: TGTGCCAGCAGTTACCCAACTAGCGGGGGTCAAGAGACCCAGTACTTC.

V gene TRBV6-5 combines with J gene TRBJ1-1; no firm D call. Germline V gene sequence: CDR1 MNHEY, CDR2 SVGAGI. The CDR3 is made up of 13 amino acids. Trimming stripped 5 bases from V and 1 base from J, with 8 bases between. For the CDR3, the DNA is TGTGCCAGCAGTCTTGGCAGGAACACTGAAGCTTTCTTT. It specifies CASSLGRNTEAFF.

The V call is TRBV27, the J call TRBJ1-1, with unresolved D. The ends were cut back, 4 bases at V and 1 base at J, with 13 bases in the middle. The CDR3 extends over 15 amino acids. The germline V gene has CDR1 MNHEY and CDR2 SMNVEV (reference sequence). The CDR3: CASSSAISGNTEAFF. CDR3 sequence (DNA): TGTGCCAGCAGTTCCGCGATCTCTGGGAACACTGAAGCTTTCTTT.

This chain connects TRBV9 to TRBJ1-2; a weak D match, TRBD1 (6 bases). The germline gives CDR1 SGDLS, CDR2 YYNGEE. This CDR3 contains 15 residues. Deletions cut 0 bases from V and 4 bases from J, with 13 bases between. This CDR3 is CASSVARTGTYGYTF. The DNA of the CDR3 is TGTGCCAGCAGCGTAGCCCGAACAGGGACCTATGGCTACACCTTC.

The chain joins TRBV7-9 to TRBJ2-1; 9 bases align to TRBD2. Germline CDR1 is SEHNR and CDR2 is FQNEAQ (reference sequence). CDR3 size: 18 residues. Trimming took 1 base from V and 7 from J; bases not matched to a gene: 14. In nucleotides, the CDR3 is TGTGCCAGCAGCTTAGAGCGGGGGGCTCGCAAACTCTGGAATGAGCAGTTCTTC. Residues: CASSLERGARKLWNEQFF.

The rearrangement uses TRBV30 and TRBJ1-1, with D possibly matching TRBD1 (5 bases). Per germline, CDR1 GTSNPN and CDR2 SVGIG (reference sequence). The CDR3 runs to 13 residues. V lost 4 bases to trimming and J lost 1 base, with 10 bases between them. DNA for the CDR3: TGTGCCTGGAAGGGGTCAGCGAACACTGAAGCTTTCTTT. This translates into CAWKGSANTEAFF.

V usage is TRBV9 and J usage is TRBJ1-2, with 7 bases aligning to TRBD1. This CDR3 contains 15 residues. Per germline, CDR1 SGDLS and CDR2 YYNGEE. The V gene end was trimmed by 1 base and the J gene end by 1 base; junction bases not matched to a gene: 4. The CDR3 reads CASSVWDRFNYGYTF. The CDR3 DNA sequence: TGTGCCAGCAGCGTATGGGACAGATTTAACTATGGCTACACCTTC. Using reference TRBV9 and TRBJ1-2 for the parts outside the CDR3, the full variable domain is DSGVTQTPKHLITATGQRVTLRCSPRSGDLSVYWYQQSLDQGLQFLIQYYNGEERAKGNILERFSAQQFPDLHSELNLSSLELGDSALYFCASSVWDRFNYGYTFGSGTRLTVV.

This chain links TRBV15 with TRBJ1-3, with D perhaps matching TRBD1 (5 bases). The V end lost 0 bases, the J end lost 7 bases, and 13 bases lay between the germline ends. This CDR3 has 15 amino acids. The germline gives CDR1 LNHNV, CDR2 YYDKDF (reference sequence). CDR3 protein: CATSRDRADGNTIYF. CDR3 nucleotides: TGTGCCACCAGCAGAGACAGGGCTGACGGCAACACCATATATTTT. The entire variable domain, with the rest obtained from reference TRBV15 and TRBJ1-3, is as follows: DAMVIQNPRYQVTQFGKPVTLSCSQTLNHNVMYWYQQKSSQAPKLLFHYYDKDFNNEADTPDNFQSRRPNTSFCFLDIRSPGLGDTAMYLCATSRDRADGNTIYFGEGSWLTVV.

This chain joins TRBV18 and TRBJ2-3, with no clear D. Trimming pared 3 bases from V and 0 bases from J, leaving 7 bases between. Germline values: CDR1 KGHSH, CDR2 LQKENI. The CDR3 runs 14 residues. CDR3 in DNA: TGTGCCAGCTCACCTCAAACTAGCACAGATACGCAGTATTTT. It translates to CASSPQTSTDTQYF.

The V call is TRBV29-1, the J call TRBJ2-5; D unclear. Germline V CDR1 and CDR2: SQVTM, ANQGSEA. CDR3 size: 10 residues. The V end was cut by 5 bases, the J end by 5 bases, with 6 bases between. This CDR3 is CSVFSETQYF. CDR3 bases: TGCAGCGTTTTCAGTGAGACCCAGTACTTC.

This sequence joins TRBV6-1 and TRBJ1-3; D gene ambiguous. Looked up from germline, CDR1 is MNHNS and CDR2 is SASEGT. CDR3 length equals 12 residues. The V end was cut by 8 bases, the J end by 0 bases, with 5 bases between. The CDR3 nucleotides read TGTGCCAGCCACAGCTCTGGAAACACCATATATTTT. It specifies CASHSSGNTIYF.

This clone occurred once. The chain is built from TRBV2 and TRBJ1-1; possibly TRBD1 for D (5 bases). CDR1 is SNHLY, CDR2 FYNNEI, per germline. CDR3 size: 13 residues. V was shortened by 2 bases and J by 10 bases, with 14 bases between the two germline ends. For the CDR3, the DNA is TGTGCCAGCAGTGAATCTCTCAGGGTTACAGCTTTCTTT. Protein: CASSESLRVTAFF.

This chain joins TRBV27 and TRBJ2-3, with a weak D call TRBD1 (7 bases). The CDR3 covers 20 residues. Per germline, CDR1 MNHEY and CDR2 SMNVEV (reference sequence). The ends were cut back, 3 bases at V and 5 bases at J, with 30 bases in the middle. CDR3 protein: CASSFYTGYRRDRLKDTQYF. The CDR3 DNA reads as TGTGCCAGCAGTTTCTACACAGGGTATCGGCGGGACAGACTGAAAGATACGCAGTATTTT.

The chain has TRBV19 and TRBJ1-2; 10 positions match TRBD1. The trim removed 11 bases at V and 2 bases at J, leaving 8 bases unmatched. Germline-derived CDR1 and CDR2 are LNHDA and SQIVND (reference sequence). The CDR3 runs to 14 residues. The CDR3 nucleotides read TGTGCCGCGGAGGGACAGGGGTTGAACTATGGCTACACCTTC. This gives the protein CAAEGQGLNYGYTF. Full variable domain (rest looked up from reference TRBV19 and TRBJ1-2): DGGITQSPKYLFRKEGQNVTLSCEQNLNHDAMYWYRQDPGQGLRLIYYSQIVNDFQKGDIAEGYSVSREKKESFPLTVTSAQKNPTAFYLCAAEGQGLNYGYTFGSGTRLTVV.

Only one count was recorded for this clone. The V gene is TRBV7-6, the J gene TRBJ2-3; perhaps TRBD1 as D (7 bases). The V end was cut by 3 bases, the J end by 2 bases, with 21 bases between. Germline V lookup: CDR1 SGHVS, CDR2 FNYEAQ. This CDR3 has 18 amino acids. The CDR3 DNA follows: TGTGCCAGCAGCTTCCCCGGCGGGCGCAGGGGGGTCACAGATACGCAGTATTTT. It encodes CASSFPGGRRGVTDTQYF.

This rearrangement joins TRBV27 to TRBJ2-7; TRBD1 is a possible D gene (6 bases). The CDR3 contains 13 residues. Between the trimmed V and J ends, which lost 3 bases and 3 bases, there was a span of 9 bases. Germline CDR1 and CDR2: MNHEY and SMNVEV (reference sequence). The CDR3 is CASSFGRGYEQYF. The CDR3 region has the DNA TGTGCCAGCAGTTTCGGCAGGGGCTACGAGCAGTACTTC.

This chain connects TRBV7-2 to TRBJ1-2; 10 bases match TRBD1. CDR1 SGHTA and CDR2 FQGNSA come from the germline V gene. V lost 5 bases and J lost 4; bases outside the gene matches: 7. The CDR3 is 15 amino acids. The CDR3 is CASSGRDRGLYGYTF. Here the CDR3 DNA reads TGTGCCAGCAGCGGCCGGGACAGGGGACTCTATGGCTACACCTTC. Full variable domain (rest looked up from reference TRBV7-2 and TRBJ1-2): GAGVSQSPSNKVTEKGKDVELRCDPISGHTALYWYRQSLGQGLEFLIYFQGNSAPDKSGLPSDRFSAERTGGSVSTLTIQRTQQEDSAVYLCASSGRDRGLYGYTFGSGTRLTVV.

CDR3 amino acids: CASSVVVSDTQYF. The CDR3 DNA sequence: TGTGCCAGCAGCGTAGTAGTTTCAGATACGCAGTATTTT. The chain couples TRBV9 to TRBJ2-3, with D unresolved. The V end was cut by 0 bases, the J end by 4 bases, with 6 bases between. The CDR3 spans 13 residues. The germline CDR1 and CDR2 sequences are SGDLS and YYNGEE. Supplemented by reference TRBV9 and TRBJ2-3, the full variable domain reads DSGVTQTPKHLITATGQRVTLRCSPRSGDLSVYWYQQSLDQGLQFLIQYYNGEERAKGNILERFSAQQFPDLHSELNLSSLELGDSALYFCASSVVVSDTQYFGPGTRLTVL.

The chain couples TRBV7-6 to TRBJ1-5; possible D gene TRBD1, 5 bases. Germline lookup yields CDR1 SGHVS and CDR2 FNYEAQ. The CDR3 has 16 amino acids. Trimming pared 1 base from V and 3 bases from J, leaving 13 bases between. The CDR3 DNA sequence: TGTGCCAGCAGCTTAGGTCAGGGAAAAGCCAATCAGCCCCAGCATTTT. Encoded protein: CASSLGQGKANQPQHF.

The V gene is TRBV30, the J gene TRBJ1-6, with D maybe TRBD1 (5 bases). Trimming took off 6 bases at V and 6 bases at J, with 9 bases between the two ends. CDR3 length equals 12 residues. Per the germline V gene, CDR1 is GTSNPN and CDR2 is SVGIG (reference sequence). CDR3 sequence (DNA): TGTGCCTGTGGGGGGGTTAATTCACCCCTCCACTTT. It yields the protein CACGGVNSPLHF. Filled out from reference TRBV30 and TRBJ1-6, the complete variable domain reads SQTIHQWPATLVQPVGSPLSLECTVEGTSNPNLYWYRQAAGRGLQLLFYSVGIGQISSEVPQNLSASRPQDRQFILSSKKLLLSDSGFYLCACGGVNSPLHFGNGTRLTVT.

The table lists this clone with a few counts. V gene TRBV29-1 combines with J gene TRBJ2-1; perhaps TRBD2 as D (6 bases). CDR3 size: 14 residues. V lost 4 bases, J lost 3 bases, and 13 bases lay in between. Germline V gene sequence: CDR1 SQVTM, CDR2 ANQGSEA. In nucleotides, the CDR3 is TGCAGCGTTGGAGGTCGCGGGGACTACAATGAGCAGTTCTTC. Translation: CSVGGRGDYNEQFF.

The sample holds one count of this clone. The rearrangement uses TRBV9 and TRBJ1-2, with D perhaps TRBD1 (5 bases). The CDR3 loop spans 13 amino acids. Germline V gene lookup returns CDR1 SGDLS and CDR2 YYNGEE. Trimming left V 0 bases short and J 7 bases short, with 10 bases between. CDR3 bases: TGTGCCAGCAGCGTAGTCGGGGGTGGTGGCTACACCTTC. Translated: CASSVVGGGGYTF.

The chain combines TRBV2 with TRBJ2-5; the D is unclear. CDR1 SNHLY and CDR2 FYNNEI come from the germline V gene. The CDR3 is made up of 12 amino acids. The V end was cut by 6 bases, the J end by 5 bases, with 10 bases between. The CDR3: CASSIAWETQYF. DNA of the CDR3: TGTGCCAGCAGCATAGCTTGGGAGACCCAGTACTTC.

This clone was seen once. The chain carries TRBV10-1 and TRBJ1-3; 8 bases match TRBD1. Looked up from germline, CDR1 is WNHNN and CDR2 is SYGVQD (reference sequence). The ends lost 3 bases at V and 1 base at J; junction bases unmatched: 5. CDR3 length equals 16 residues. The CDR3 DNA sequence: TGCGCCAGCAGTGATCCAGGGGGCTTTTCTGGAAACACCATATATTTT. Translating gives CASSDPGGFSGNTIYF.

V usage is TRBV9 and J usage is TRBJ1-4; no reliable D call. Germline lookup yields CDR1 SGDLS and CDR2 YYNGEE. Trimming took off 0 bases at V and 4 bases at J, with 7 bases between the two ends. The CDR3 loop spans 14 amino acids. CDR3 amino acids: CASSVGPINEKLFF. CDR3 bases: TGTGCCAGCAGCGTAGGTCCAATTAATGAAAAACTGTTTTTT.

Regarding this clone: Different DNA sequences within this sample yield the same CDR3. J is TRBJ2-1 and V is TRBV9; 12 bases match TRBD2. From germline, CDR1 is SGDLS and CDR2 YYNGEE. The trim removed 0 bases at V and 7 bases at J, leaving 2 bases unmatched. This CDR3 is built from 15 residues. The CDR3: CASSVGLAGVNEQFF. As DNA, the CDR3 is TGTGCCAGCAGCGTAGGACTAGCGGGGGTTAATGAGCAGTTCTTC.

This chain links TRBV7-9 with TRBJ2-5; weak D call: TRBD2 (6 bases). Per germline, CDR1 SEHNR and CDR2 FQNEAQ (reference sequence). V lost 5 bases, J lost 1 base, and 11 bases lay in between. The CDR3 spans 14 residues. This CDR3 reads CASSTLASQETQYF. CDR3 coding DNA: TGTGCCAGCAGCACCCTAGCGTCCCAAGAGACCCAGTACTTC.

This clone turned up a few times. The chain couples TRBV18 to TRBJ1-5; TRBD1 matches 8 bases. The length of the CDR3 is 15 residues. Per the germline V gene, CDR1 is KGHSH and CDR2 is LQKENI. With 3 bases clipped from V and 3 bases from J, the junction kept 4 bases outside the gene matches. The CDR3 sequence is CASSPGQGANQPQHF. The DNA of the CDR3 is TGTGCCAGCTCACCCGGCCAGGGGGCCAATCAGCCCCAGCATTTT.

Written as DNA, the CDR3 is TGTGCCAGCAGCGTAGAAGGCGGGGGGGCAGAGGAGCAGTACTTC. This sequence encodes CASSVEGGGAEEQYF. The chain links TRBV9 to TRBJ2-7; TRBD2 matches 9 bases. The V segment lost 0 bases and the J segment 7 bases; nucleotides outside the gene matches: 8. Germline V lookup: CDR1 SGDLS, CDR2 YYNGEE. This CDR3 spans 15 amino acids. The full variable domain, with the rest looked up from reference TRBV9 and TRBJ2-7, is DSGVTQTPKHLITATGQRVTLRCSPRSGDLSVYWYQQSLDQGLQFLIQYYNGEERAKGNILERFSAQQFPDLHSELNLSSLELGDSALYFCASSVEGGGAEEQYFGPGTRLTVT.

This clone has a handful of counts. The J gene is TRBJ2-2, the V gene TRBV9; 7 bases align to TRBD2. J lost 1 base, V lost 0 bases, and 0 bases had no gene match. The V gene's germline CDR1 is SGDLS and CDR2 YYNGEE. The CDR3 spans 15 residues. CDR3 in DNA: TGTGCCAGCAGCGTAGCGGGAGGGAACACCGGGGAGCTGTTTTTT. Its translation: CASSVAGGNTGELFF. Combining the CDR3 with reference TRBV9 and TRBJ2-2 gives the whole variable domain DSGVTQTPKHLITATGQRVTLRCSPRSGDLSVYWYQQSLDQGLQFLIQYYNGEERAKGNILERFSAQQFPDLHSELNLSSLELGDSALYFCASSVAGGNTGELFFGEGSRLTVL.

The chain joins TRBV6-5 to TRBJ1-2; D is unclear. The germline V gene encodes CDR1 MNHEY and CDR2 SVGAGI. V was shortened by 4 bases and J by 5 bases, with 14 bases between the two germline ends. The CDR3 has 14 residues. The CDR3 DNA sequence: TGTGCCAGCAGTTCAGTGGTCCCGCCGTATGGCTACACCTTC. It codes for CASSSVVPPYGYTF.

The chain combines TRBV2 with TRBJ1-2, with 8 nucleotides matching TRBD1. Trimming at V came to 6 bases and at J to 3 bases, leaving 6 bases not matched to a gene. Per the germline V gene, CDR1 is SNHLY and CDR2 is FYNNEI. The length of the CDR3 is 14 residues. This CDR3 reads CASRAPDRDYGYTF. For the CDR3, the DNA is TGTGCCAGCAGAGCCCCGGACAGGGACTATGGCTACACCTTC.